These 4 T cell receptor beta chains were sequenced from one sample in a study of T cell responses to AZD1222 COVID-19 vaccine. The protocol was immunoSEQ multiplex PCR, while the TCRdb copy is restricted to in-frame clones and leaves out a portion. The profile covers fewer than 150,000 clones, with 90% to 95% appearing a single time and 6.5% to 8.5% taken by the ten largest. Sequencing was performed on peripheral blood, taken 28 days after the second AZD1222 dose. These receptor sequences come from an adult who received the AZD1222 COVID-19 vaccine.

CDR3 sequence (DNA): TGCGCCAGCAGCCAGGGAGACGGCGTCCAAGAGACCCAGTACTTC. Translated, it gives CASSQGDGVQETQYF. This sequence joins TRBV4-3 and TRBJ2-5; D may be TRBD2 (5 bases). The CDR3 extends over 15 amino acids. Germline CDR1 is LGHNA and CDR2 is YSLEER. Deletions cut 3 bases from V and 1 base from J, with 12 bases between.

V is TRBV5-1 and J is TRBJ1-1; D not certain. The CDR3 runs to 13 residues. CDR1 and CDR2 from the germline V gene are SGHRS and YFSETQ. V was cut by 2 bases and J by 1 base, with 6 bases left in between. The CDR3 reads CASSFAQNTEAFF. The CDR3 DNA reads TGCGCCAGCAGCTTCGCCCAGAACACTGAAGCTTTCTTT.

This chain joins TRBV6-1 and TRBJ2-2; D remains unclear. CDR3 length equals 18 residues. V dropped 0 bases and J dropped 2 bases, with 16 bases sitting between them. Germline V gives CDR1 MNHNS, CDR2 SASEGT. CDR3 amino acids: CASSEATPLVRNTGELFF. CDR3 bases: TGTGCCAGCAGTGAAGCAACCCCGCTGGTCCGCAACACCGGGGAGCTGTTTTTT.

V is TRBV18 and J is TRBJ1-5; 9 nucleotides align to TRBD1. V lost 5 bases to trimming and J lost 5 bases; unmatched junction nucleotides: 7. Germline CDR1 is KGHSH and CDR2 is LQKENI. The CDR3 is 15 amino acids. CDR3 sequence: CASSSRDRDYQPQHF. The CDR3 nucleotides are TGTGCCAGCTCATCCCGGGACAGGGACTATCAGCCCCAGCATTTT.